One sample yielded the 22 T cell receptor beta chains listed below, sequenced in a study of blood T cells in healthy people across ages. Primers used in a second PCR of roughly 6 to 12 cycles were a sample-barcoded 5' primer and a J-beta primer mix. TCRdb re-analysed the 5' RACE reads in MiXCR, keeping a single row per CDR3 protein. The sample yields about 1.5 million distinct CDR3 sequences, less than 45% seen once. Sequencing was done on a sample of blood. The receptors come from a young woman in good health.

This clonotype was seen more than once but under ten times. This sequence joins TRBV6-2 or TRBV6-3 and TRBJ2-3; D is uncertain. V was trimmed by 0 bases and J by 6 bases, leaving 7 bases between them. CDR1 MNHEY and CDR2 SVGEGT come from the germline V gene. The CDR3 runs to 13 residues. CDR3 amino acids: CASSYSYPDTQYF. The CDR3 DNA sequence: TGTGCCAGCAGTTACTCGTATCCCGATACGCAGTATTTT.

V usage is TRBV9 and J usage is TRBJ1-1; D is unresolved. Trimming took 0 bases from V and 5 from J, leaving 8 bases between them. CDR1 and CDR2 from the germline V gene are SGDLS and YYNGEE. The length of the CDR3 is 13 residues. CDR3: CASSVDIRTEAFF. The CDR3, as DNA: TGTGCCAGCAGCGTAGACATACGAACTGAAGCTTTCTTT.

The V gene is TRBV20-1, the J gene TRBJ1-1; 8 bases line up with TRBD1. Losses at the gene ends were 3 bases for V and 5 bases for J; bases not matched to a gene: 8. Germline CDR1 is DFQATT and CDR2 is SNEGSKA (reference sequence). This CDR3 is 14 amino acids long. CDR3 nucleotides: TGCAGTGCTAGTATGGGACAGGCCGGGACTGAAGCTTTCTTT. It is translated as CSASMGQAGTEAFF.

The DNA for the CDR3 is TGCGCCAGCAGCTTGGTTGTGGCCGGGGAGCTGTTTTTT. Its translation: CASSLVVAGELFF. This rearrangement joins TRBV5-1 to TRBJ2-2; D is unresolved. The V and J ends lost 0 bases and 6 bases respectively, with 6 bases between them. Germline CDR1 and CDR2: SGHRS and YFSETQ. This CDR3 is 13 amino acids long.

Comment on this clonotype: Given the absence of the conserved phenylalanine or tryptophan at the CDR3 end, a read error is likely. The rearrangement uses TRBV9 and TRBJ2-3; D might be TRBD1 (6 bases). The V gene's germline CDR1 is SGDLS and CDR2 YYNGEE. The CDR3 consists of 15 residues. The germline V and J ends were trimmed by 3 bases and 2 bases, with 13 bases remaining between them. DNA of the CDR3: TGTGCCAGCAGCGGAAACAGGGACCCCACAGATACGCAGTATTCT. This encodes CASSGNRDPTDTQYS.

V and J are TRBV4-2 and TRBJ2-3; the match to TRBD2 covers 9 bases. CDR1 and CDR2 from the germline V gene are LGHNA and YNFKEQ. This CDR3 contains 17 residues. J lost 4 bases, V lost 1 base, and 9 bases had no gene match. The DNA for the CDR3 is TGTGCCAGCAGCCAAGTGAGAGTGGCTAGCGGGGCAGATACGCAGTATTTT. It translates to CASSQVRVASGADTQYF.

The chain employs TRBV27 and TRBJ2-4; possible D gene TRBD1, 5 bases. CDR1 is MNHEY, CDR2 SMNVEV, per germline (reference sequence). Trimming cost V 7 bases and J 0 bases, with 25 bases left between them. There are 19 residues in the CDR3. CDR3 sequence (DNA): TGTGCCAGCACCTCTAGTAGAGACAGAGTAATTCTAGCCAAAAACATTCAGTACTTC. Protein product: CASTSSRDRVILAKNIQYF.

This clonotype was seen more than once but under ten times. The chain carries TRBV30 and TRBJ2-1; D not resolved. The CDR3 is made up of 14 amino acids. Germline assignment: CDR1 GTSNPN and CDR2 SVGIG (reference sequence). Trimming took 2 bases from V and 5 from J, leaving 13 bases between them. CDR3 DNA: TGTGCCTGGAGTCGAGCAAGAGTCCACAATGAGCAGTTCTTC. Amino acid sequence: CAWSRARVHNEQFF.

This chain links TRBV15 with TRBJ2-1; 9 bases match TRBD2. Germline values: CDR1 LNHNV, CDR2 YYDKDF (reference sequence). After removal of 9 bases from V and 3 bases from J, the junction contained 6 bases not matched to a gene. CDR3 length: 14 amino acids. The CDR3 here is CATTGGRDYNEQFF. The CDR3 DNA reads TGTGCCACGACGGGCGGGAGGGACTACAATGAGCAGTTCTTC.

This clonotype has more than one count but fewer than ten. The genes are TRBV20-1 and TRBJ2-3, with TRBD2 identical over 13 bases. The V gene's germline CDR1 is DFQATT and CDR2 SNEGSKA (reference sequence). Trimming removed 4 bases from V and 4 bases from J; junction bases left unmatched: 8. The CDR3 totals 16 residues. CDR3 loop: CSAIRPGLAGSDTQYF. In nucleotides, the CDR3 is TGCAGTGCTATCCGCCCGGGACTAGCGGGGTCAGATACGCAGTATTTT.

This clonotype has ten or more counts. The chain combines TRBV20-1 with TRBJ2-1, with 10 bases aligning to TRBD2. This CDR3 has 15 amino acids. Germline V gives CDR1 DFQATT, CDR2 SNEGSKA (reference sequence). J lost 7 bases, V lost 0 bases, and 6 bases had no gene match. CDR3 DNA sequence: TGCAGTGCTAGAGATTCTAGCGGGAGTGGGAATGAGCAGTTCTTC. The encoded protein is CSARDSSGSGNEQFF.

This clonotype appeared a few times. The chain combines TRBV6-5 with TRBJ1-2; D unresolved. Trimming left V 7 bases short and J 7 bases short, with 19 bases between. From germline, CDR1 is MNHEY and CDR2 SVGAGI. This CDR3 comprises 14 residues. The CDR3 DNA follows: TGTGCCAGCAAAAGTTACCCTCTTGCGGGTGGCTACACCTTC. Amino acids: CASKSYPLAGGYTF.

The CDR3 DNA reads TGCAGTGCTAGAGATTCCAGGACCTCTGGAAACACCATATATTTT. Translation: CSARDSRTSGNTIYF. The chain links TRBV20-1 to TRBJ1-3; D call uncertain. The CDR3 runs to 15 residues. V was clipped by 0 bases and J by 0 bases, with 9 bases between them. Germline loops: CDR1 DFQATT, CDR2 SNEGSKA (reference sequence).

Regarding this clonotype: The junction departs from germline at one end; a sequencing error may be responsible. The CDR3 coding sequence is TGTGCCAGCAGTAGGGACATCGGTACTGAAGTTTTCTTT. The encoded protein is CASSRDIGTEVFF. The chain recombines TRBV12-3 or TRBV12-4 with TRBJ1-1, with a weak D call TRBD1 (6 bases). This CDR3 spans 13 amino acids.

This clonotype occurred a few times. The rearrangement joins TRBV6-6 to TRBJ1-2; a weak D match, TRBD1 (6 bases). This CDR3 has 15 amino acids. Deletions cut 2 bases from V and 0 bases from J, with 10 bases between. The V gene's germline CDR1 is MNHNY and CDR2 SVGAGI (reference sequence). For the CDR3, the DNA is TGTGCCAGCAGTTACCCGGGACACCCTAACTATGGCTACACCTTC. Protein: CASSYPGHPNYGYTF.

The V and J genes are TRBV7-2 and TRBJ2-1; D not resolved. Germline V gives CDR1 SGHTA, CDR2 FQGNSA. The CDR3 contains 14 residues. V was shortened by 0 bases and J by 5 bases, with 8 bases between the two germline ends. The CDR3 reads CASSLAAVDNEQFF. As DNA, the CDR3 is TGTGCCAGCAGCTTAGCGGCGGTGGACAATGAGCAGTTCTTC.

In DNA form, the CDR3 reads TGTGCCAGCAGCTTAGGTGCAGGGTGGGTCACTGAAGCTTTCTTT. This translates into CASSLGAGWVTEAFF. The chain couples TRBV7-2 to TRBJ1-1; a possible D gene is TRBD1 (5 bases). Trimming removed 1 base from V and 4 bases from J, with 13 bases in between. CDR3 length: 15 residues. The germline gives CDR1 SGHTA, CDR2 FQGNSA.

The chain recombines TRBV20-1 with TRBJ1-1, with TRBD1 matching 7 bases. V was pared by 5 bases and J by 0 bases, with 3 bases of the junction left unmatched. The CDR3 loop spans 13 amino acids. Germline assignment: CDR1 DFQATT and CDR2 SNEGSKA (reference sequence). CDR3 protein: CSASDRMNTEAFF. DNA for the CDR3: TGCAGTGCTTCGGACAGGATGAACACTGAAGCTTTCTTT.

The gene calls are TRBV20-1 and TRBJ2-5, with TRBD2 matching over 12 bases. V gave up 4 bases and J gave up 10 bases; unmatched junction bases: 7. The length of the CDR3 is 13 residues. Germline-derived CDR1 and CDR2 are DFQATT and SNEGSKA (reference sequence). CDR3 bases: TGCAGTGCTACTAACGGACTAGCGGGATTCCAGTACTTC. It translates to CSATNGLAGFQYF.

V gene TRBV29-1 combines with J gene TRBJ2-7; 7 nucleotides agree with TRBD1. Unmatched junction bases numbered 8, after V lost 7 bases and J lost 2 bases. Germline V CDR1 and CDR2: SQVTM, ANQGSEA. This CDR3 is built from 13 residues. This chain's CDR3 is CSALGQDTYEQYF. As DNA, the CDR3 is TGCAGCGCCCTCGGACAGGACACCTACGAGCAGTACTTC.

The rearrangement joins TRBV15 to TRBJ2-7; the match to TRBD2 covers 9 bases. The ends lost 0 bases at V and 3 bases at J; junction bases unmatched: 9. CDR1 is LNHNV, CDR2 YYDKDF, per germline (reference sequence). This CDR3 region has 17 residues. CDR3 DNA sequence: TGTGCCACCAGCAGAGATCGGTTTAGCGGGGGATTCTACGAGCAGTACTTC. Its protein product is CATSRDRFSGGFYEQYF.

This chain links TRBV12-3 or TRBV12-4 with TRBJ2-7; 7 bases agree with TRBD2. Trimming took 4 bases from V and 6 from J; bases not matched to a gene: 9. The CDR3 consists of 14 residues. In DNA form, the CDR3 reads TGTGCCAGCAGTTGGGAGGGTGGGGCAATCGAGCAGTACTTC. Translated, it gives CASSWEGGAIEQYF.